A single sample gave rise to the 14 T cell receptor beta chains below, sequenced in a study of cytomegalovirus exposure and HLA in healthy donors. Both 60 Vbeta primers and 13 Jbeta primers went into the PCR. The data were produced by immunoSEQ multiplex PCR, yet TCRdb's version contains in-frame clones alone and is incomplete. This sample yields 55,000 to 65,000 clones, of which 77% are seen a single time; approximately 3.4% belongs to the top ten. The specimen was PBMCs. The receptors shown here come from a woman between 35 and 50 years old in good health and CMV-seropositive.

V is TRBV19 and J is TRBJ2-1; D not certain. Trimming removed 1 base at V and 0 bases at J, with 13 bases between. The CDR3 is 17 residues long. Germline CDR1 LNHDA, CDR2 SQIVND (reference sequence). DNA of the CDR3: TGTGCCAGTAGTATAGGTAGCCTTCGCAGCTCCTACAATGAGCAGTTCTTC. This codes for CASSIGSLRSSYNEQFF.

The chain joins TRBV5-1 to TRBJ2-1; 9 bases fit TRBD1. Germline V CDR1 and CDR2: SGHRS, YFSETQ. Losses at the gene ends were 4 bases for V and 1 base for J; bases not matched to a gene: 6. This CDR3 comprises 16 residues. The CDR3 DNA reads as TGCGCCAGCAGCGGTAAGACAGGGGGATCCTACAATGAGCAGTTCTTC. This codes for CASSGKTGGSYNEQFF.

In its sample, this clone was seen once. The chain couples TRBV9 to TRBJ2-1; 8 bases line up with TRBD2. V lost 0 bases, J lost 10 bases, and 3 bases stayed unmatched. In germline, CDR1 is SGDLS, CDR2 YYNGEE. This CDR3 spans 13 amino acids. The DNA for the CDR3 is TGTGCCAGCAGCGTAGTTTTAGCGGGGGAGCAGTTCTTC. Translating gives CASSVVLAGEQFF.

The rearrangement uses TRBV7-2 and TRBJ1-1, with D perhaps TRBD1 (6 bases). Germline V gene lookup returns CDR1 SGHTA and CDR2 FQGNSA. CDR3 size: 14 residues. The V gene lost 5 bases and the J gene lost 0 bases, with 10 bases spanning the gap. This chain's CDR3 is CASSPDRMNTEAFF. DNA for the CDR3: TGTGCCAGCAGCCCGGACAGAATGAACACTGAAGCTTTCTTT. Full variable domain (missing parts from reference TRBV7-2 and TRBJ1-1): GAGVSQSPSNKVTEKGKDVELRCDPISGHTALYWYRQSLGQGLEFLIYFQGNSAPDKSGLPSDRFSAERTGGSVSTLTIQRTQQEDSAVYLCASSPDRMNTEAFFGQGTRLTVV.

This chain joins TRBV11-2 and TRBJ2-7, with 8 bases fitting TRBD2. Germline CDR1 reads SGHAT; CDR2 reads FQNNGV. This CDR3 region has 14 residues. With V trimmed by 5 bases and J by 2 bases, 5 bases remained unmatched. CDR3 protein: CASSRGTSAYEQYF. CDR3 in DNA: TGTGCCAGCAGCCGAGGGACTAGTGCCTACGAGCAGTACTTC.

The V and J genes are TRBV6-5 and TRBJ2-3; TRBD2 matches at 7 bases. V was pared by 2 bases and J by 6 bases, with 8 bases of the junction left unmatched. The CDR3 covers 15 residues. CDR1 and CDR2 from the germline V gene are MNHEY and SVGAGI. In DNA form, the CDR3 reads TGTGCCAGCAGTTACGGCGGGGGAGGAGTGGATACGCAGTATTTT. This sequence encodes CASSYGGGGVDTQYF.

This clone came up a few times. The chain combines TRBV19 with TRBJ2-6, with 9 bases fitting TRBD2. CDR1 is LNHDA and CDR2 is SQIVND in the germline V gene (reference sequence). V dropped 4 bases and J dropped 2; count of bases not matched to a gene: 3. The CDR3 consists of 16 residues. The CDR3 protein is CASSTRGGAGANVLTF. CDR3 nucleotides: TGTGCCAGTAGTACCCGCGGGGGGGCTGGGGCCAACGTCCTGACTTTC.

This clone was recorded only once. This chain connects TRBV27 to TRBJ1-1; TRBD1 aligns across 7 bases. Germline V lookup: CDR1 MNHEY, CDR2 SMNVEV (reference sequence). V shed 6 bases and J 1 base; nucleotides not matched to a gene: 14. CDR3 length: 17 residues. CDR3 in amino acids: CASRPRTGTKANTEAFF. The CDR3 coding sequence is TGTGCCAGCAGACCGCGGACAGGAACTAAAGCGAACACTGAAGCTTTCTTT.

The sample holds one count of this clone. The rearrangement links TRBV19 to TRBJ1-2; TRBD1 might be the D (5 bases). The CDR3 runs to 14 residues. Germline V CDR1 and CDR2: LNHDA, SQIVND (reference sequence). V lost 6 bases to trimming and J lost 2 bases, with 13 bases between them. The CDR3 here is CASSHTPGNYGYTF. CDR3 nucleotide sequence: TGTGCCAGTAGCCATACCCCAGGGAACTATGGCTACACCTTC.

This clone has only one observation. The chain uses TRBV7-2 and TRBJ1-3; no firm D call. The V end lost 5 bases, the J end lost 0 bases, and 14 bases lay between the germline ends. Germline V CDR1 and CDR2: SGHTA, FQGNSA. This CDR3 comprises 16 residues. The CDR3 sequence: CASSREVGGSGNTIYF. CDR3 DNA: TGTGCCAGCAGCAGGGAGGTCGGCGGCTCTGGAAACACCATATATTTT.

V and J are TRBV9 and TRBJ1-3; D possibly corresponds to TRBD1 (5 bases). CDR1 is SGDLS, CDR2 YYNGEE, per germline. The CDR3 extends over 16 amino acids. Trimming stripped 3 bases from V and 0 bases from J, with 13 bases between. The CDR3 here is CASSGGRQASGNTIYF. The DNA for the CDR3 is TGTGCCAGCAGCGGGGGGAGGCAGGCCTCTGGAAACACCATATATTTT. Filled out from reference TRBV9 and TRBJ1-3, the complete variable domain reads DSGVTQTPKHLITATGQRVTLRCSPRSGDLSVYWYQQSLDQGLQFLIQYYNGEERAKGNILERFSAQQFPDLHSELNLSSLELGDSALYFCASSGGRQASGNTIYFGEGSWLTVV.

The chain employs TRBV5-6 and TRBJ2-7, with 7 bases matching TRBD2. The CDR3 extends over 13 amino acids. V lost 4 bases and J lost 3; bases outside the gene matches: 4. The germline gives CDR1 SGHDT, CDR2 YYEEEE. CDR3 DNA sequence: TGTGCCAGCAGCGCGGGGGAAGTCTACGAGCAGTACTTC. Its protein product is CASSAGEVYEQYF.

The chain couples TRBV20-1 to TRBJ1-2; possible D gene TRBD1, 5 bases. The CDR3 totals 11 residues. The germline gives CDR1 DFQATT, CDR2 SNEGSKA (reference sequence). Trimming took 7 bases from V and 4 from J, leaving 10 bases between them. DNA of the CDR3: TGCAGTGGATGGGGCAGCTATGGCTACACCTTC. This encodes CSGWGSYGYTF.

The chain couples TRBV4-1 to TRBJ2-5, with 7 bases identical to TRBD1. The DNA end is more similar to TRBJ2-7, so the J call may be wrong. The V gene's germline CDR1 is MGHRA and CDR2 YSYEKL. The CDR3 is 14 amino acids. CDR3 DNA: TGCGCCAGCAGCCACGGGACAGTTTTTTACGAGCAGTACTTC. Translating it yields CASSHGTVFYEQYF.